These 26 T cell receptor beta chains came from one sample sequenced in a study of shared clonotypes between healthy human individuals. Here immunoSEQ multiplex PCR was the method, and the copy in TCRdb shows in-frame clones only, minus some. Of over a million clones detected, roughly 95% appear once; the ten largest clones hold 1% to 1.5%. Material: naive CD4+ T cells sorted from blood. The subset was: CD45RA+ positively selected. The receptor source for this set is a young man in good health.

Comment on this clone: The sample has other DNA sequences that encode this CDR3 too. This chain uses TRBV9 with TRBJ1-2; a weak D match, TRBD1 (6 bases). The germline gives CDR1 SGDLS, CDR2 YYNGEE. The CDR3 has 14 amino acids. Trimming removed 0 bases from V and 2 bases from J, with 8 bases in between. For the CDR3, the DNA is TGTGCCAGCAGCGTAGGAGGGGGGAACTATGGCTACACCTTC. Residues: CASSVGGGNYGYTF. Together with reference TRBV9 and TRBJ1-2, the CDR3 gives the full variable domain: DSGVTQTPKHLITATGQRVTLRCSPRSGDLSVYWYQQSLDQGLQFLIQYYNGEERAKGNILERFSAQQFPDLHSELNLSSLELGDSALYFCASSVGGGNYGYTFGSGTRLTVV.

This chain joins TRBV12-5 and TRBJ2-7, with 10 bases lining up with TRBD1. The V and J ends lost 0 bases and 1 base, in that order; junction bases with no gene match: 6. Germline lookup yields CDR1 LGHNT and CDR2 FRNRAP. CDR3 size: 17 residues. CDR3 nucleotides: TGTGCTAGTGGTTTGGTACTGGGACAGGGGATTTCCTACGAGCAGTACTTC. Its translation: CASGLVLGQGISYEQYF. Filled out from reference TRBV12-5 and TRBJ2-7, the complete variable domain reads DARVTQTPRHKVTEMGQEVTMRCQPILGHNTVFWYRQTMMQGLELLAYFRNRAPLDDSGMPKDRFSAEMPDATLATLKIQPSEPRDSAVYFCASGLVLGQGISYEQYFGPGTRLTVT.

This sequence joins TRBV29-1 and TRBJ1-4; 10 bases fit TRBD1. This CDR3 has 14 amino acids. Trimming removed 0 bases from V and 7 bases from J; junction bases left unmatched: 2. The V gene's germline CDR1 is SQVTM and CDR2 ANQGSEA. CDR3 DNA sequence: TGCAGCGTTGAAGAGACAGGGGGCAGTGAAAAACTGTTTTTT. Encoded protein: CSVEETGGSEKLFF.

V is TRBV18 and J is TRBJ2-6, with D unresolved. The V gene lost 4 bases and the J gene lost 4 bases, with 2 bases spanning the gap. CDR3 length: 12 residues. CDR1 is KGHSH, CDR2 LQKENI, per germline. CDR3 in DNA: TGTGCCAGCTCACTAGGGGCCAACGTCCTGACTTTC. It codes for CASSLGANVLTF.

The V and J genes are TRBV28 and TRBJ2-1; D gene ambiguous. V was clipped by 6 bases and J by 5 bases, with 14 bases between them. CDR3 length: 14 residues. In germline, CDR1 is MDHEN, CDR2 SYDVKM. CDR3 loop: CASRQSVLNNEQFF. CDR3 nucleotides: TGTGCCAGCAGGCAGAGCGTACTGAACAATGAGCAGTTCTTC. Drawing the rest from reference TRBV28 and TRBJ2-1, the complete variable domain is DVKVTQSSRYLVKRTGEKVFLECVQDMDHENMFWYRQDPGLGLRLIYFSYDVKMKEKGDIPEGYSVSREKKERFSLILESASTNQTSMYLCASRQSVLNNEQFFGPGTRLTVL.

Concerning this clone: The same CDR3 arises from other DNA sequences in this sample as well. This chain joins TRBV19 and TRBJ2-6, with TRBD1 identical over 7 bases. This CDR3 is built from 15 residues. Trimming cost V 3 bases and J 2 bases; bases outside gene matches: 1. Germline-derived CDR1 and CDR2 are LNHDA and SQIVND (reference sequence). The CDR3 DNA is TGTGCCAGTAGTATTCAGGGGGCTGGGGCCAACGTCCTGACTTTC. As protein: CASSIQGAGANVLTF.

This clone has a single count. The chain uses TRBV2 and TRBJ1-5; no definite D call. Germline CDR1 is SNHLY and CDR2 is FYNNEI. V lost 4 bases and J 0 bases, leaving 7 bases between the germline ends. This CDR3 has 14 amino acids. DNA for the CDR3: TGTGCCAGCAGTGCGGGTCATAGCAATCAGCCCCAGCATTTT. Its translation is CASSAGHSNQPQHF.

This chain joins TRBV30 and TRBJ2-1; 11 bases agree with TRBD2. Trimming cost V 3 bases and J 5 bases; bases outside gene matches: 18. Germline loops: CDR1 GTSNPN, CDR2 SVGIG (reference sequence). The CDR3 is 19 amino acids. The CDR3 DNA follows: TGTGCCTGGAGGGGACCGGGACTAGCGGACATATTCCCCAACAATGAGCAGTTCTTC. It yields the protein CAWRGPGLADIFPNNEQFF. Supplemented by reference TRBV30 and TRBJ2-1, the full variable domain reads SQTIHQWPATLVQPVGSPLSLECTVEGTSNPNLYWYRQAAGRGLQLLFYSVGIGQISSEVPQNLSASRPQDRQFILSSKKLLLSDSGFYLCAWRGPGLADIFPNNEQFFGPGTRLTVL.

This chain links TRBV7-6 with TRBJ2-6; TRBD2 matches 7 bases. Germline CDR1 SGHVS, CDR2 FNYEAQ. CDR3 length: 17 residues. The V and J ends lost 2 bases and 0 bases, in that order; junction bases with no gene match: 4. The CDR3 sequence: CASSLIAGPSGANVLTF. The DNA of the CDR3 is TGTGCCAGCAGCTTAATAGCGGGCCCCTCTGGGGCCAACGTCCTGACTTTC.

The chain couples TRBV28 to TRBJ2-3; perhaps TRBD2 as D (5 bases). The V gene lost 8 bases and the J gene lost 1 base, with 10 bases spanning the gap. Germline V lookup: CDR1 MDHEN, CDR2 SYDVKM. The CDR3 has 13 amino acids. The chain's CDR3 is CASSKGGTDTQYF. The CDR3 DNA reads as TGTGCCAGCTCGAAGGGAGGCACAGATACGCAGTATTTT.

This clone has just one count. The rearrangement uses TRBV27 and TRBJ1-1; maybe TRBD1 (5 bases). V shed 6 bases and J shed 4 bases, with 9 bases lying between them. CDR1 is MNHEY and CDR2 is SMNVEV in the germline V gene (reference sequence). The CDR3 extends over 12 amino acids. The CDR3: CASRGLGTEAFF. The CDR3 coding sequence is TGTGCCAGCAGGGGGCTGGGCACTGAAGCTTTCTTT.

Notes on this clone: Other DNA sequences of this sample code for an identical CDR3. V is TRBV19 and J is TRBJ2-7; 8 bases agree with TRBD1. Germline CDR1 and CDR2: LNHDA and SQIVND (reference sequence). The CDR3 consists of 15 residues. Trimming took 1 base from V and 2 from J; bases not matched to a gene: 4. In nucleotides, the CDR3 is TGTGCCAGTAGTATAGTCGGGGACAGGACCTACGAGCAGTACTTC. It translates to CASSIVGDRTYEQYF.

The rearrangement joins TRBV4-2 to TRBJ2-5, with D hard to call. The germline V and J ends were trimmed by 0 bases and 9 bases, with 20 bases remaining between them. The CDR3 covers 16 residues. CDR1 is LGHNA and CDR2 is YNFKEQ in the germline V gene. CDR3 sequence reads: CASSQEELRPKASQYF. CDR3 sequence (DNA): TGTGCCAGCAGCCAAGAGGAGTTACGACCAAAGGCGTCCCAGTACTTC.

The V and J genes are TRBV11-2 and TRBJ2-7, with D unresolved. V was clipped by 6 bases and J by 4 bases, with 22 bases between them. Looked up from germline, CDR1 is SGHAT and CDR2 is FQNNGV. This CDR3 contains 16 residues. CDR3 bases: TGTGCCAGCAGTAACCTGGGTGGACGGTTAGTGTACGAGCAGTACTTC. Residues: CASSNLGGRLVYEQYF. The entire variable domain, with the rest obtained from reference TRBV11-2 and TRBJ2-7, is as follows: EAGVAQSPRYKIIEKRQSVAFWCNPISGHATLYWYQQILGQGPKLLIQFQNNGVVDDSQLPKDRFSAERLKGVDSTLKIQPAKLEDSAVYLCASSNLGGRLVYEQYFGPGTRLTVT.

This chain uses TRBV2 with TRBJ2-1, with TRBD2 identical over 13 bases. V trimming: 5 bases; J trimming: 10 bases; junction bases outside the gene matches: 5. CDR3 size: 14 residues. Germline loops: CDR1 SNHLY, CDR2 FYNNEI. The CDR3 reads CASSWGLAGREQFF. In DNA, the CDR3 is TGTGCCAGCAGTTGGGGACTAGCGGGAAGGGAGCAGTTCTTC.

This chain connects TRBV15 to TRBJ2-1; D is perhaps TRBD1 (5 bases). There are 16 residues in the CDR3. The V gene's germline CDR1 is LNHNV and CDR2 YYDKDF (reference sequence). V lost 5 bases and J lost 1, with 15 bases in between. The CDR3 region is CATSYYTGASYNEQFF. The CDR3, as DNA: TGTGCCACCAGCTACTACACAGGAGCTTCCTACAATGAGCAGTTCTTC.

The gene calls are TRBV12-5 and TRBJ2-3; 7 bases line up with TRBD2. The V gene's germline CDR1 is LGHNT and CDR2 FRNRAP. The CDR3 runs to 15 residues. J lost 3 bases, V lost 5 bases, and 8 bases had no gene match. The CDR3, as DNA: TGTGCTAGTGGTCGGGGGGAGGGCGTTACAGATACGCAGTATTTT. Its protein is CASGRGEGVTDTQYF.

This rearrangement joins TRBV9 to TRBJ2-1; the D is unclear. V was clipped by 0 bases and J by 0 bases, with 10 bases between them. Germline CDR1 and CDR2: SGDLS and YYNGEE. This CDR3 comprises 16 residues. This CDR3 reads CASSVGADLSYNEQFF. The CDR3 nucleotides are TGTGCCAGCAGCGTAGGGGCGGACCTCTCCTACAATGAGCAGTTCTTC.

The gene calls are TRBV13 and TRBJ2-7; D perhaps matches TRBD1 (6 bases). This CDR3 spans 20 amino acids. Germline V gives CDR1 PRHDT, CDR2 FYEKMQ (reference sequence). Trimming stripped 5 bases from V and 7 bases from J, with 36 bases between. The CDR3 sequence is CASSLFARRLGRGATREQYF. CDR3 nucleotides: TGTGCCAGCAGCCTCTTTGCCCGACGGCTTGGCAGGGGCGCTACTCGGGAGCAGTACTTC.

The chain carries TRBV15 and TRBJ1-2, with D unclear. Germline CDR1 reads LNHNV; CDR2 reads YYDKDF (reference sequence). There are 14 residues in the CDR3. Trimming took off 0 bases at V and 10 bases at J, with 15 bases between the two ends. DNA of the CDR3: TGTGCCACCAGCAGAGATGTGCAGGCCCTTGACTACACCTTC. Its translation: CATSRDVQALDYTF.

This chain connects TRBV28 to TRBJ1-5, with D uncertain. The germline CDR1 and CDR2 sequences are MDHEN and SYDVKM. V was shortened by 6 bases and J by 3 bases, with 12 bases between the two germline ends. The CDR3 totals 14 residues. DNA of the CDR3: TGTGCCAGCAGCTACGGACGGCACAATCAGCCCCAGCATTTT. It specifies CASSYGRHNQPQHF.

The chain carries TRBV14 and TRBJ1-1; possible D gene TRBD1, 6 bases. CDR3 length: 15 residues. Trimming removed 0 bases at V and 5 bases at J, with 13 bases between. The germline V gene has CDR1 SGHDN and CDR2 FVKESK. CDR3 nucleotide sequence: TGTGCCAGCAGCCAAGACGGGGGGCTTAGGACTGAAGCTTTCTTT. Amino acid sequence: CASSQDGGLRTEAFF.

This CDR3 reads CAWSVRGYQPQHF. CDR3 nucleotide sequence: TGTGCCTGGAGTGTGCGGGGCTATCAGCCCCAGCATTTT. The rearrangement uses TRBV30 and TRBJ1-5; D perhaps matches TRBD1 (5 bases). The CDR3 loop spans 13 amino acids. Between the trimmed V and J ends, which lost 0 bases and 5 bases, there was a span of 8 bases. The germline V gene has CDR1 GTSNPN and CDR2 SVGIG (reference sequence).

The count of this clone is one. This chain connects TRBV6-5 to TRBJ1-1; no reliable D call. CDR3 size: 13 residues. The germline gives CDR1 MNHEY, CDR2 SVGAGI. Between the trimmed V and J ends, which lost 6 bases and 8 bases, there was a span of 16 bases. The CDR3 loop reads CASSSMGGGEAFF. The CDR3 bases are TGTGCCAGCAGCTCGATGGGAGGAGGCGAAGCTTTCTTT.

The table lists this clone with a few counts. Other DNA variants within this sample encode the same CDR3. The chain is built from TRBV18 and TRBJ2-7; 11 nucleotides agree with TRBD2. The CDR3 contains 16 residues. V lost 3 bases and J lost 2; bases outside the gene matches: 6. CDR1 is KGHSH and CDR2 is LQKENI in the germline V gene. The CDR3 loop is CASSPLGTSGTYEQYF. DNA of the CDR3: TGTGCCAGCTCACCCTTGGGGACTAGCGGCACCTACGAGCAGTACTTC. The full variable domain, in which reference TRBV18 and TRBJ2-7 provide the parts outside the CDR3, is NAGVMQNPRHLVRRRGQEARLRCSPMKGHSHVYWYRQLPEEGLKFMVYLQKENIIDESGMPKERFSAEFPKEGPSILRIQQVVRGDSAAYFCASSPLGTSGTYEQYFGPGTRLTVT.

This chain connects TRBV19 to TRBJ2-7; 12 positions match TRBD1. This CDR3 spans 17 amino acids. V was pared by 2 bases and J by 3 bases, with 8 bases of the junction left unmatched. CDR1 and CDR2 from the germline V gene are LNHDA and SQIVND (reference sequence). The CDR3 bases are TGTGCCAGTAGTATATTGGGACAGGGGGCGGCCGTCTACGAGCAGTACTTC. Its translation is CASSILGQGAAVYEQYF.